Each of the 27 T cell receptor beta chains below was sequenced from the same sample in a study of T-cell memory formation after mild COVID-19. Using its own MiXCR run on the 5' RACE reads, TCRdb lists one record per CDR3 protein. The repertoire includes hundreds of thousands of distinct CDR3 sequences, less than 25% of them detected once, and approximately 8.4% sits in the top ten. Material for sequencing was PBMCs or a T cell subset sorted from them (not recorded which). These receptors all come from an adult woman who had mild COVID-19 (a few samples of this study predate the infection). Cell type and time point are not known.

The rearrangement joins TRBV7-2 to TRBJ2-7; TRBD1 might be the D (5 bases). This CDR3 has 13 residues. Germline V lookup: CDR1 SGHTA, CDR2 FQGNSA. V lost 6 bases, J lost 0 bases, and 9 bases lay in between. The CDR3: CASRRTFSYEQYF. The CDR3 nucleotides read TGTGCCAGCAGGCGGACATTCTCCTACGAGCAGTACTTC.

The chain uses TRBV2 and TRBJ1-2; no reliable D call. CDR1 and CDR2 from the germline V gene are SNHLY and FYNNEI. V was pared by 2 bases and J by 7 bases, with 17 bases between. The CDR3 has 15 amino acids. CDR3 sequence reads: CASSELRVQVGGYTF. DNA for the CDR3: TGTGCCAGCAGTGAATTAAGGGTACAAGTGGGTGGCTACACCTTC.

CDR3 sequence: CASSLVQGGGEKLFF. For the CDR3, the DNA is TGCGCCAGCAGCTTGGTACAGGGAGGGGGTGAAAAACTGTTTTTT. The genes are TRBV5-1 and TRBJ1-4; D perhaps matches TRBD1 (6 bases). The CDR3 covers 15 residues. Germline CDR1 reads SGHRS; CDR2 reads YFSETQ. V lost 0 bases and J 7 bases, leaving 13 bases between the germline ends.

This clonotype was observed at least ten times. The V call is TRBV20-1, the J call TRBJ2-7; D tentatively reads TRBD1 or TRBD2 (5 bases each). Germline-derived CDR1 and CDR2 are DFQATT and SNEGSKA (reference sequence). V was pared by 3 bases and J by 8 bases, with 17 bases between. This CDR3 spans 13 amino acids. CDR3 amino acids: CSASKERDGQQYF. CDR3 coding DNA: TGCAGTGCTAGTAAGGAACGGGACGGCCAGCAGTACTTC.

The chain employs TRBV20-1 and TRBJ2-2; 13 nucleotides match TRBD2. The germline gives CDR1 DFQATT, CDR2 SNEGSKA (reference sequence). V lost 3 bases to trimming and J lost 3 bases; unmatched junction nucleotides: 7. The CDR3 sequence is 17 residues long. CDR3 residues: CSARGLAGSFDTGELFF. The DNA of the CDR3 is TGCAGTGCTAGGGGACTAGCGGGATCATTTGACACCGGGGAGCTGTTTTTT.

This clonotype was recorded a few times. The chain joins TRBV27 to TRBJ2-3; a weak D match, TRBD2 (5 bases). V lost 3 bases and J 7 bases, leaving 14 bases between the germline ends. The CDR3 sequence is 14 residues long. Germline V gene lookup returns CDR1 MNHEY and CDR2 SMNVEV (reference sequence). The CDR3 spells CASSLGLAGYTQYF. For the CDR3, the DNA is TGTGCCAGCAGTTTGGGCCTAGCTGGGTATACGCAGTATTTT.

The V call is TRBV11-3, the J call TRBJ2-5; TRBD2 matches 10 bases. Germline CDR1 SGHNT, CDR2 YENEEA. This CDR3 comprises 13 residues. The J segment lost 7 bases and the V segment lost 2 bases, leaving 1 base of the junction unmatched. The CDR3 DNA reads as TGTGCCAGCAGCTTAAGCGGGAGGGCGACCCAGTACTTC. Amino acids: CASSLSGRATQYF. Using reference TRBV11-3 and TRBJ2-5 for the parts outside the CDR3, the full variable domain is EAGVVQSPRYKIIEKKQPVAFWCNPISGHNTLYWYLQNLGQGPELLIRYENEEAVDDSQLPKDRFSAERLKGVDSTLKIQPAELGDSAVYLCASSLSGRATQYFGPGTRLLVL.

This clonotype was counted only a few times. The gene calls are TRBV12-5 and TRBJ1-2, with D possibly TRBD1 on 6 matching bases. Germline V gives CDR1 LGHNT, CDR2 FRNRAP. The CDR3 spans 13 residues. V lost 5 bases and J 4 bases, leaving 11 bases between the germline ends. The CDR3 nucleotides read TGTGCTAGTGGTCTGGACAGATCCTATGGCTACACCTTC. It specifies CASGLDRSYGYTF. The full variable domain, with the rest looked up from reference TRBV12-5 and TRBJ1-2, is DARVTQTPRHKVTEMGQEVTMRCQPILGHNTVFWYRQTMMQGLELLAYFRNRAPLDDSGMPKDRFSAEMPDATLATLKIQPSEPRDSAVYFCASGLDRSYGYTFGSGTRLTVV.

The chain employs TRBV24-1 and TRBJ2-1; the D call may be TRBD1 or TRBD2 (7 bases each). This CDR3 contains 16 residues. Trimming left V 1 base short and J 2 bases short, with 11 bases between. Germline lookup yields CDR1 KGHDR and CDR2 SFDVKD. The CDR3 region has the DNA TGTGCCACCAGTGATTTAGGGAGGGGGCCCTACAATGAGCAGTTCTTC. This sequence encodes CATSDLGRGPYNEQFF.

The sample holds a few counts of this clonotype. This rearrangement joins TRBV5-1 to TRBJ2-5; D is ambiguous. The V and J ends lost 7 bases and 3 bases respectively, with 7 bases between them. Germline-derived CDR1 and CDR2 are SGHRS and YFSETQ. The length of the CDR3 is 11 residues. CDR3 in amino acids: CASRVEETQYF. The DNA for the CDR3 is TGCGCCAGCCGTGTGGAAGAGACCCAGTACTTC.

The V call is TRBV6-5, the J call TRBJ1-1; 8 bases agree with TRBD1. The V gene's germline CDR1 is MNHEY and CDR2 SVGAGI. There are 12 residues in the CDR3. After removal of 1 base from V and 10 bases from J, the junction contained 2 bases not matched to a gene. Here the CDR3 reads CASSYLQGGAFF. The CDR3 DNA reads as TGTGCCAGCAGTTACTTACAGGGGGGAGCTTTCTTT.

The rearrangement links TRBV19 to TRBJ2-5; 7 bases align to TRBD1. After removal of 4 bases from V and 7 bases from J, the junction contained 9 bases not matched to a gene. CDR3 size: 14 residues. CDR1 and CDR2 (germline): LNHDA, SQIVND (reference sequence). Written as DNA, the CDR3 is TGTGCCAGTAGTACGGGACAGCGGATTGGGACCCAGTACTTC. Its protein product is CASSTGQRIGTQYF. The full variable domain, completed using reference TRBV19 and TRBJ2-5, is DGGITQSPKYLFRKEGQNVTLSCEQNLNHDAMYWYRQDPGQGLRLIYYSQIVNDFQKGDIAEGYSVSREKKESFPLTVTSAQKNPTAFYLCASSTGQRIGTQYFGPGTRLLVL.

The chain has TRBV29-1 and TRBJ1-2; unclear D gene. V lost 3 bases and J 10 bases, leaving 15 bases between the germline ends. The length of the CDR3 is 12 residues. In germline, CDR1 is SQVTM, CDR2 ANQGSEA. The CDR3 coding sequence is TGCAGCGTTGAGGGCACTCGGGAGTACTACACCTTC. It is translated as CSVEGTREYYTF.

Only a few counts were recorded for this clonotype. The rearrangement joins TRBV6-1 to TRBJ1-5, with a possible D match to TRBD1 (6 bases). CDR3 length: 15 residues. CDR1 and CDR2 from the germline V gene are MNHNS and SASEGT. Trimming removed 4 bases at V and 0 bases at J, with 10 bases between. CDR3: CASSVGGYSNQPQHF. The CDR3 DNA reads as TGTGCCAGCAGTGTGGGGGGCTATAGCAATCAGCCCCAGCATTTT.

This clonotype was detected a few times. The V call is TRBV5-1, the J call TRBJ1-1; 7 nucleotides agree with TRBD1. The germline CDR1 and CDR2 sequences are SGHRS and YFSETQ. The CDR3 totals 13 residues. V lost 5 bases and J lost 4; bases outside the gene matches: 5. CDR3 sequence reads: CASRRAGGTEAFF. CDR3 in DNA: TGCGCCAGCAGAAGGGCAGGGGGCACTGAAGCTTTCTTT. Drawing the rest from reference TRBV5-1 and TRBJ1-1, the complete variable domain is KAGVTQTPRYLIKTRGQQVTLSCSPISGHRSVSWYQQTPGQGLQFLFEYFSETQRNKGNFPGRFSGRQFSNSRSEMNVSTLELGDSALYLCASRRAGGTEAFFGQGTRLTVV.

DNA of the CDR3: TGTGCCACCAGCAGTCCTACAGGGGACAAGGATGAAGCTTTCTTT. It codes for CATSSPTGDKDEAFF. This rearrangement joins TRBV15 to TRBJ1-1, with 7 positions matching TRBD1. After removal of 3 bases from V and 7 bases from J, the junction contained 11 bases not matched to a gene. This CDR3 has 15 amino acids. Germline V CDR1 and CDR2: LNHNV, YYDKDF (reference sequence).

This clonotype was found many times. The chain couples TRBV7-6 to TRBJ2-1; no clear D. The germline V and J ends were trimmed by 1 base and 2 bases, with 6 bases remaining between them. This CDR3 is built from 14 residues. Germline values: CDR1 SGHVS, CDR2 FNYEAQ. CDR3 sequence reads: CASSLVGPYNEQFF. CDR3 DNA: TGTGCCAGCAGCTTAGTCGGGCCCTACAATGAGCAGTTCTTC.

V is TRBV7-2 and J is TRBJ1-2; 7 bases are a match to TRBD1. The junction had 14 bases not matched to a gene; V was cut back by 5 bases and J by 8 bases. Germline V gene data show CDR1 as SGHTA and CDR2 as FQGNSA. This CDR3 region has 15 residues. The CDR3 region has the DNA TGTGCCAGCAGCCCATGGACAGGAACCTTATTAGGCTACACCTTC. Its translation is CASSPWTGTLLGYTF.

In this sample, this clonotype turned up many times. The chain employs TRBV5-1 and TRBJ2-2; D gene uncertain. The V gene's germline CDR1 is SGHRS and CDR2 YFSETQ. CDR3 length equals 15 residues. The V end lost 0 bases, the J end lost 0 bases, and 6 bases lay between the germline ends. CDR3 amino acids: CASSLEQTNTGELFF. The DNA of the CDR3 is TGCGCCAGCAGCTTGGAACAGACGAACACCGGGGAGCTGTTTTTT. Supplemented by reference TRBV5-1 and TRBJ2-2, the full variable domain reads KAGVTQTPRYLIKTRGQQVTLSCSPISGHRSVSWYQQTPGQGLQFLFEYFSETQRNKGNFPGRFSGRQFSNSRSEMNVSTLELGDSALYLCASSLEQTNTGELFFGEGSRLTVL.

The rearrangement uses TRBV6-6 and TRBJ1-4, with D maybe TRBD1 (6 bases). The V end was cut by 2 bases, the J end by 3 bases, with 10 bases between. The germline gives CDR1 MNHNY, CDR2 SVGAGI (reference sequence). CDR3 size: 15 residues. CDR3 nucleotides: TGTGCCAGCAGTTACGCGGGGGCAGCTAATGAAAAACTGTTTTTT. It yields the protein CASSYAGAANEKLFF.

This clonotype was seen a few times. This chain connects TRBV5-6 to TRBJ2-3; TRBD2 matches at 11 bases. This CDR3 contains 19 residues. Germline CDR1 and CDR2: SGHDT and YYEEEE. The V segment lost 3 bases and the J segment 3 bases; nucleotides outside the gene matches: 15. In DNA, the CDR3 is TGTGCCAGCAGCTCGTACGGGCTAGCGGGGGGCCAAAAGACAGATACGCAGTATTTT. Translated, it gives CASSSYGLAGGQKTDTQYF.

This clonotype has more than one count but fewer than ten. V usage is TRBV20-1 and J usage is TRBJ2-1, with 14 nucleotides matching TRBD2. V shed 5 bases, J shed 6 bases, and the junction held 3 bases outside the gene matches. The V gene's germline CDR1 is DFQATT and CDR2 SNEGSKA (reference sequence). The CDR3 runs to 14 residues. The CDR3 sequence: CSAGTSGSGNEQFF. In DNA, the CDR3 is TGCAGTGCTGGGACTAGCGGGAGCGGCAATGAGCAGTTCTTC.

This clonotype has only a few counts. The chain joins TRBV13 to TRBJ1-1, with no clear D. The germline CDR1 and CDR2 sequences are PRHDT and FYEKMQ (reference sequence). The CDR3 runs 13 residues. V lost 0 bases, J lost 8 bases, and 10 bases lay in between. The DNA for the CDR3 is TGTGCCAGCAGCTTAGGTACCCGACCCGAAGCTTTCTTT. Protein sequence: CASSLGTRPEAFF.

V is TRBV4-1 and J is TRBJ1-5; D ambiguous. Germline V gene lookup returns CDR1 MGHRA and CDR2 YSYEKL. Trimming cost V 1 base and J 0 bases, with 7 bases left between them. The length of the CDR3 is 15 residues. This chain's CDR3 is CASSQGQTSNQPQHF. Here the CDR3 DNA reads TGCGCCAGCAGCCAAGGTCAGACTAGCAATCAGCCCCAGCATTTT.

CDR3 sequence reads: CASSPGLMRGSNEQFF. CDR3 bases: TGTGCCAGCAGCCCCGGACTAATGCGGGGTTCTAATGAGCAGTTCTTC. The V gene is TRBV7-6, the J gene TRBJ2-1, with TRBD2 as a possible D gene (6 bases). This CDR3 is 16 amino acids long. Germline V gives CDR1 SGHVS, CDR2 FNYEAQ. V was clipped by 5 bases and J by 7 bases, with 21 bases between them.

This clonotype showed up just a few times. The chain uses TRBV15 and TRBJ2-7; 7 bases align to TRBD1. This CDR3 contains 14 residues. The V gene end was trimmed by 5 bases and the J gene end by 0 bases; junction bases not matched to a gene: 4. Germline CDR1 and CDR2: LNHNV and YYDKDF (reference sequence). CDR3 sequence: CATSRDRSSYEQYF. The CDR3 region has the DNA TGTGCCACCAGCCGGGACAGAAGCTCCTACGAGCAGTACTTC.

The V and J genes are TRBV12-3 or TRBV12-4 and TRBJ2-7; 7 bases fit TRBD1. Unmatched junction bases numbered 5, after V lost 4 bases and J lost 2 bases. The CDR3 covers 14 residues. CDR3: CASSSGTVTYEQYF. CDR3 sequence (DNA): TGTGCCAGCAGTTCCGGGACAGTTACCTACGAGCAGTACTTC.